A single T cell receptor beta chain is shown here with its context. Source study methods: Counts of nucleated cells, estimated from reference gene primer amplification, were obtained. Data came from immunoSEQ multiplex PCR; TCRdb stores just in-frame clones and leaves some out. From that table come the V and J calls and clone size; the DNA was used to work out D and trimming. The data show about 190,000 clones, nearly 90% seen once. Germline CDR1 is MNHEY and CDR2 is SVGAGI. The ends lost 6 bases at V and 8 bases at J; junction bases unmatched: 8. This CDR3 comprises 14 residues. This sample is part of a study of blood T cell repertoires in COVID-19. Looking at the study overall: COVID-19 samples from acute and convalescent phases originated in the United States, Italy and Spain.

The sample consisted of peripheral blood. The TCR was taken from a man aged 50-59 years with acute or convalescent COVID-19. V and J are TRBV6-5 and TRBJ1-2; 11 bases align to TRBD1. As DNA, the CDR3 is TGTGCCAGCAGGGCGGACAGGGGGCTTCGGGGCTACACCTTC. It yields the protein CASRADRGLRGYTF.